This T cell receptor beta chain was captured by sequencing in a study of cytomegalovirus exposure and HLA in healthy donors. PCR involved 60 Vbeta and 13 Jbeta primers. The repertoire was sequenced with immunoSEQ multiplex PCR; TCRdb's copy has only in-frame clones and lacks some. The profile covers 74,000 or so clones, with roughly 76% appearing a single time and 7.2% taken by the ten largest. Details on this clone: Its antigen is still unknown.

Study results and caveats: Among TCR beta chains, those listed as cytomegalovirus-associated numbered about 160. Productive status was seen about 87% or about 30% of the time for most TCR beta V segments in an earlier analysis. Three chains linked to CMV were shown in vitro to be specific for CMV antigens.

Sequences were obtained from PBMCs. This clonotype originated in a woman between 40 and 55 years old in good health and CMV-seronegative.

CDR3 protein: CASSSLRNSFGNTIYF. The CDR3 DNA follows: TGTGCCAGCAGCTCGCTCAGGAACTCCTTTGGGAACACCATATATTTT. This sequence joins TRBV7-9 and TRBJ1-3; D unresolved. CDR1 is SEHNR and CDR2 is FQNEAQ in the germline V gene (reference sequence). Trimming took 4 bases from V and 7 from J, leaving 20 bases between them. The CDR3 sequence is 16 residues long.